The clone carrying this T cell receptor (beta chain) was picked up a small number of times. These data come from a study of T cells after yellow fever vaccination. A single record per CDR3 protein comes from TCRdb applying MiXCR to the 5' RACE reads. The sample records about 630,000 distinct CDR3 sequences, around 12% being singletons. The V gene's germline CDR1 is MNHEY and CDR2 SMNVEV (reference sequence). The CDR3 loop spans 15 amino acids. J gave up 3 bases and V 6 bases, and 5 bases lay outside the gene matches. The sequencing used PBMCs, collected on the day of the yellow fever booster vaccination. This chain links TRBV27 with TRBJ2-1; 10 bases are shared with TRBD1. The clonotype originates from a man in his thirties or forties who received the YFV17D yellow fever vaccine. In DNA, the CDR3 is TGTGCCAGCAGGAGGGACAGGGGAAACTACAATGAGCAGTTCTTC. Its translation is CASRRDRGNYNEQFF.